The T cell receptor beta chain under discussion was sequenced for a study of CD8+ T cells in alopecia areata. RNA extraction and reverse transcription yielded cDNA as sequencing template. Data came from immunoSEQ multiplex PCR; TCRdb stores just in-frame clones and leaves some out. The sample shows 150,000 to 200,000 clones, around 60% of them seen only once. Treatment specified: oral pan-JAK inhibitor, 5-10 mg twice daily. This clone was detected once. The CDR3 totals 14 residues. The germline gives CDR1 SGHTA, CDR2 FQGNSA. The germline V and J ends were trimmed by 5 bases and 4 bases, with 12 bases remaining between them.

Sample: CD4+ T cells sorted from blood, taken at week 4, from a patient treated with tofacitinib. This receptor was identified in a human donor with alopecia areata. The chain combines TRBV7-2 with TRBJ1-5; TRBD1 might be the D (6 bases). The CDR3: CASSPVGGNQPQHF. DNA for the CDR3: TGTGCCAGCAGCCCGGTAGGGGGTAATCAGCCCCAGCATTTT.